These 29 T cell receptor beta chains share one sample of origin, sequenced in a study of T cell clonotyping in hematopoietic cell transplantation. The sample's time point: recipient sample about 28 days before transplant, after cytoreduction. Some clones are missing from TCRdb's copy, which holds only in-frame ones; the method was immunoSEQ multiplex PCR. Of some 30,000 clones listed, around three quarters are singletons. Material: peripheral blood mononuclear cells, obtained before stem cell transplant. All receptors come from a woman in her thirties with chronic myeloid leukemia. Some clones in this sample may be carry-over from other donors' samples.

This chain uses TRBV30 with TRBJ2-1; D call uncertain. The V gene lost 0 bases and the J gene lost 4 bases, with 4 bases spanning the gap. The CDR3 sequence is 12 residues long. Per germline, CDR1 GTSNPN and CDR2 SVGIG (reference sequence). The CDR3 DNA reads TGTGCCTGGAGTGTAGTGTACAATGAGCAGTTCTTC. The encoded protein is CAWSVVYNEQFF.

This chain uses TRBV4-1 with TRBJ1-2, with a tentative D call TRBD1 (6 bases). The V end lost 5 bases, the J end lost 4 bases, and 17 bases lay between the germline ends. Germline CDR1 reads MGHRA; CDR2 reads YSYEKL. The CDR3 extends over 15 amino acids. The CDR3 loop reads CASSSPSRGFYGYTF. CDR3 nucleotide sequence: TGCGCCAGCAGCAGCCCGTCCAGGGGCTTCTATGGCTACACCTTC.

The chain links TRBV7-6 to TRBJ1-6; D gene unclear. From germline, CDR1 is SGHVS and CDR2 FNYEAQ. This CDR3 contains 17 residues. Trimming shortened V by 1 base and J by 0 bases, and 10 bases separated the two germline ends. This CDR3 reads CASSLDLASSYNSPLHF. CDR3 sequence (DNA): TGTGCCAGCAGCTTAGATCTCGCGAGCTCCTATAATTCACCCCTCCACTTT. Based on the CDR3 plus reference TRBV7-6 and TRBJ1-6, the full variable domain is GAGVSQSPRYKVTKRGQDVALRCDPISGHVSLYWYRQALGQGPEFLTYFNYEAQQDKSGLPNDRFSAERPEGSISTLTIQRTEQRDSAMYRCASSLDLASSYNSPLHFGNGTRLTVT.

The chain uses TRBV19 and TRBJ1-5; no clear D. Germline loops: CDR1 LNHDA, CDR2 SQIVND (reference sequence). Trimming took 4 bases from V and 5 from J, leaving 15 bases between them. The CDR3 is made up of 15 amino acids. The CDR3 loop is CASSTRPYSDQPQHF. The CDR3 nucleotides read TGTGCCAGTAGTACCCGGCCTTATTCGGATCAGCCCCAGCATTTT.

This clone was picked up a small number of times. The CDR3: CASTETGVLSNQPQHF. The CDR3 nucleotides read TGTGCCAGCACCGAAACGGGGGTATTGAGCAATCAGCCCCAGCATTTT. The rearrangement joins TRBV27 to TRBJ1-5; D possibly corresponds to TRBD1 (5 bases). Germline V gene lookup returns CDR1 MNHEY and CDR2 SMNVEV (reference sequence). CDR3 length: 16 amino acids. V shed 7 bases and J shed 1 base, with 17 bases lying between them.

The chain combines TRBV2 with TRBJ1-2; 8 bases fit TRBD1. CDR1 and CDR2 (germline): SNHLY, FYNNEI. The ends lost 1 base at V and 7 bases at J; junction bases unmatched: 2. The CDR3 runs 13 residues. As DNA, the CDR3 is TGTGCCAGCAGTGAAGGCAGGGGGCTTGGCTACACCTTC. The encoded protein is CASSEGRGLGYTF.

This clone was recorded once. The chain joins TRBV4-1 to TRBJ1-2; TRBD1 aligns across 11 bases. Germline V gene sequence: CDR1 MGHRA, CDR2 YSYEKL. J was trimmed by 7 bases and V by 2 bases; bases with no gene match: 12. The CDR3 has 17 residues. Here the CDR3 DNA reads TGCGCCAGCAGCCAACTCCGTGGAGGACAGGGGGCGGGTGGCTACACCTTC. Amino acid sequence: CASSQLRGGQGAGGYTF.

The chain joins TRBV7-9 to TRBJ2-5, with D unresolved. The V end was cut by 0 bases, the J end by 3 bases, with 5 bases between. The CDR3 runs to 13 residues. CDR1 is SEHNR and CDR2 is FQNEAQ in the germline V gene (reference sequence). The CDR3 nucleotides read TGTGCCAGCAGCTTAGCATTAAAAGAGACCCAGTACTTC. This gives the protein CASSLALKETQYF.

This clone showed up just once. The V and J genes are TRBV7-2 and TRBJ2-7, with 7 bases identical to TRBD2. The germline V gene encodes CDR1 SGHTA and CDR2 FQGNSA. This CDR3 has 16 amino acids. Unmatched junction bases numbered 12, after V lost 5 bases and J lost 2 bases. CDR3 protein: CASSPSRGVVAYEQYF. CDR3 nucleotides: TGTGCCAGCAGCCCCAGCCGGGGGGTAGTGGCCTACGAGCAGTACTTC.

This clone was counted between two and nine times. The junction shows a germline mismatch at one end, possibly a read error. The chain joins TRBV7-9 to TRBJ1-5; D remains unclear. Germline CDR1 reads SEHNR; CDR2 reads FQNEAQ (reference sequence). This CDR3 contains 14 residues. CDR3 loop: CASSPIYSNQPQHF. DNA of the CDR3: TGTGCCAGCAGCCCCATATATAGCAACCAGCCCCAGCATTTT.

This rearrangement joins TRBV18 to TRBJ2-6; D is uncertain. The ends were cut back, 1 base at V and 2 bases at J, with 6 bases in the middle. CDR1 and CDR2 from the germline V gene are KGHSH and LQKENI. The CDR3 spans 15 residues. The CDR3 region is CASSPQGPGANVLTF. CDR3 sequence (DNA): TGTGCCAGCTCACCACAGGGCCCTGGGGCCAACGTCCTGACTTTC.

V is TRBV5-1 and J is TRBJ2-2; TRBD1 agrees at 9 bases. J was trimmed by 5 bases and V by 0 bases; bases with no gene match: 14. The CDR3 is made up of 19 amino acids. The germline gives CDR1 SGHRS, CDR2 YFSETQ. The CDR3 DNA follows: TGCGCCAGCAGCTTGGGAGTGGACAGGGGAGTCGGTAGGACCGGGGAGCTGTTTTTT. It encodes CASSLGVDRGVGRTGELFF. Filled out from reference TRBV5-1 and TRBJ2-2, the complete variable domain reads KAGVTQTPRYLIKTRGQQVTLSCSPISGHRSVSWYQQTPGQGLQFLFEYFSETQRNKGNFPGRFSGRQFSNSRSEMNVSTLELGDSALYLCASSLGVDRGVGRTGELFFGEGSRLTVL.

DNA of the CDR3: TGTGCCAGTAGCAGGGAGAGCTATGGCTACACCTTC. Protein product: CASSRESYGYTF. The chain is built from TRBV19 and TRBJ1-2, with a possible D match to TRBD1 (5 bases). This CDR3 comprises 12 residues. Germline loops: CDR1 LNHDA, CDR2 SQIVND (reference sequence). Trimming removed 6 bases at V and 4 bases at J, with 9 bases between.

The chain employs TRBV19 and TRBJ1-5; D might be TRBD1 (5 bases). Germline assignment: CDR1 LNHDA and CDR2 SQIVND (reference sequence). Trimming pared 2 bases from V and 1 base from J, leaving 6 bases between. The CDR3 totals 14 residues. CDR3 residues: CASSIRGSNQPQHF. CDR3 DNA: TGTGCCAGTAGTATAAGGGGCAGCAATCAGCCCCAGCATTTT.

The V and J genes are TRBV6-4 and TRBJ2-3, with 8 nucleotides matching TRBD2. V gave up 4 bases and J gave up 0 bases; unmatched junction bases: 3. Germline V gene lookup returns CDR1 MRHNA and CDR2 SNTAGT. The CDR3 sequence is 15 residues long. The CDR3 DNA follows: TGTGCCAGCAGTGCGGCTAGCGGGAGCACAGATACGCAGTATTTT. It translates to CASSAASGSTDTQYF.

This rearrangement joins TRBV7-9 to TRBJ2-1; TRBD1 aligns across 9 bases. The trim removed 5 bases at V and 0 bases at J, leaving 2 bases unmatched. The CDR3 runs 15 residues. CDR1 SEHNR and CDR2 FQNEAQ come from the germline V gene (reference sequence). In DNA form, the CDR3 reads TGTGCCAGCAGCCTGACAGGGGGCTCCTACAATGAGCAGTTCTTC. It encodes CASSLTGGSYNEQFF.

The table lists this clone with a count of one. V is TRBV28 and J is TRBJ1-2; 7 bases agree with TRBD1. From germline, CDR1 is MDHEN and CDR2 SYDVKM. CDR3 length: 15 amino acids. V shed 4 bases, J shed 2 bases, and the junction held 7 bases outside the gene matches. The CDR3 nucleotides are TGTGCCAGCAGTTCAAACAGGGGCGGGAACTATGGCTACACCTTC. This translates into CASSSNRGGNYGYTF.

The genes are TRBV2 and TRBJ2-1; 12 nucleotides agree with TRBD1. CDR1 is SNHLY and CDR2 is FYNNEI in the germline V gene. The CDR3 has 17 residues. V lost 1 base, J lost 7 bases, and 8 bases stayed unmatched. The CDR3 is CASSEVLRDRGHNEQFF. CDR3 sequence (DNA): TGTGCCAGCAGTGAAGTCCTCCGGGACAGGGGGCATAATGAGCAGTTCTTC.

The V and J genes are TRBV7-9 and TRBJ2-1, with D maybe TRBD2 (5 bases). The CDR3 is 13 amino acids. From germline, CDR1 is SEHNR and CDR2 FQNEAQ (reference sequence). V shed 5 bases and J shed 9 bases, with 14 bases lying between them. The CDR3 spells CASSPISGVEQFF. The CDR3 nucleotides read TGTGCCAGCAGCCCCATATCCGGGGTTGAGCAGTTCTTC.

This clone was observed a handful of times. The chain joins TRBV5-1 to TRBJ2-2; D gene unclear. The V and J ends lost 5 bases and 7 bases respectively, with 9 bases between them. Looked up from germline, CDR1 is SGHRS and CDR2 is YFSETQ. The CDR3 sequence is 12 residues long. Here the CDR3 DNA reads TGCGCCAGCAGGCAGACGGGCGGGGAGCTGTTTTTT. Translation: CASRQTGGELFF.

A remark on this clone: This same CDR3 is encoded by further DNA sequences in the sample. V is TRBV6-5 and J is TRBJ1-4; possibly TRBD1 for D (5 bases). The germline gives CDR1 MNHEY, CDR2 SVGAGI. This CDR3 contains 14 residues. The V and J ends lost 3 bases and 7 bases respectively, with 12 bases between them. The CDR3 here is CASSYGGRGEKLFF. CDR3 bases: TGTGCCAGCAGTTATGGGGGGAGAGGTGAAAAACTGTTTTTT.

The chain uses TRBV6-5 and TRBJ2-7; possibly TRBD2 for D (6 bases). V was trimmed by 8 bases and J by 0 bases, leaving 14 bases between them. The CDR3 is made up of 14 amino acids. Germline CDR1 MNHEY, CDR2 SVGAGI. In DNA, the CDR3 is TGTGCCAGCGGGGGGATCGGGACCTCCTACGAGCAGTACTTC. This sequence encodes CASGGIGTSYEQYF.

The chain uses TRBV19 and TRBJ2-1, with 12 bases matching TRBD2. The J segment lost 6 bases and the V segment lost 8 bases, leaving 5 bases of the junction unmatched. The CDR3 is made up of 14 amino acids. Germline V CDR1 and CDR2: LNHDA, SQIVND (reference sequence). The CDR3 sequence is CASHRTSGVNEQFF. Written as DNA, the CDR3 is TGTGCCAGTCATAGGACTAGCGGGGTCAATGAGCAGTTCTTC.

The chain recombines TRBV7-8 with TRBJ2-7, with 10 nucleotides matching TRBD2. The germline V gene encodes CDR1 SGHVS and CDR2 FQNEAQ. With 1 base clipped from V and 3 bases from J, the junction kept 3 bases outside the gene matches. The length of the CDR3 is 15 residues. The CDR3 is CASSLGTSGLYEQYF. DNA for the CDR3: TGTGCCAGCAGCTTAGGGACTAGCGGACTCTACGAGCAGTACTTC.

This clone appeared a few times. The chain uses TRBV6-5 and TRBJ2-5, with D maybe TRBD1 (6 bases). The CDR3 runs 14 residues. V was pared by 2 bases and J by 5 bases, with 12 bases between. Germline CDR1 is MNHEY and CDR2 is SVGAGI. The CDR3 bases are TGTGCCAGCAGTTACGCCACAGGGTATGAGACCCAGTACTTC. Its protein is CASSYATGYETQYF.

This clone was detected only once. This chain joins TRBV4-3 and TRBJ1-5; D is perhaps TRBD1 (6 bases). CDR1 and CDR2 (germline): LGHNA, YSLEER. V lost 0 bases to trimming and J lost 4 bases, with 13 bases between them. The CDR3 has 16 residues. CDR3: CASSQDLWGPNQPQHF. The CDR3 coding sequence is TGCGCCAGCAGCCAAGATCTGTGGGGGCCTAATCAGCCCCAGCATTTT.

Comment on this clone: A read error may account for a junction end that differs from germline. The V gene is TRBV25-1, the J gene TRBJ1-2, with D maybe TRBD1 (5 bases). This CDR3 comprises 12 residues. CDR1 MGHDK and CDR2 SYGVNS come from the germline V gene. CDR3: CASRTGTARIAF. In DNA, the CDR3 is TGTGCCAGCAGGACCGGGACGGCCCGAATCGCCTTC.

The chain links TRBV2 to TRBJ2-7; TRBD1 agrees at 9 bases. This CDR3 spans 13 amino acids. The V and J ends lost 4 bases and 6 bases, in that order; junction bases with no gene match: 4. Germline CDR1 reads SNHLY; CDR2 reads FYNNEI. Written as DNA, the CDR3 is TGTGCCAGCAGTGTCAAGGACAGGGGCGAGCAGTACTTC. Its protein is CASSVKDRGEQYF.

The genes are TRBV7-2 and TRBJ2-1, with D possibly being TRBD2 (5 bases). The CDR3 loop spans 14 amino acids. CDR1 is SGHTA and CDR2 is FQGNSA in the germline V gene. Trimming took off 5 bases at V and 10 bases at J, with 18 bases between the two ends. The CDR3 bases are TGTGCCAGCAGCGCTCTCCAACTTTCGGGGGAGCAGTTCTTC. Protein: CASSALQLSGEQFF.